The 6 T cell receptor beta chains below come from one sample, sequenced in a study of T cells expressing NK-cell markers. Each CDR3 protein gets one entry in TCRdb, which reprocessed the 5' RACE reads and gives no DNA. Listed are some 500,000 distinct CDR3 sequences; approximately 1.5% falls within the top ten. The specimen sequenced was blood T cells: a sorted CD56 or NKG2C T cell subset, CD4+ or CD8+ T cells, or bulk PBMC T cells (not recorded which). The receptors here all came from a woman between 50 and 59 years old in good health.

CDR3 protein: CASSLRPRGAVSTDTQYF. This chain connects TRBV7-3 to TRBJ2-3; TCRdb designates TRBD1, a call that cannot be tested without DNA. CDR3 length equals 18 residues. Germline V lookup: CDR1 SGHTA, CDR2 FQGTGA.

The rearrangement joins TRBV30 to TRBJ2-1; TCRdb names TRBD2, which stays unverified in the absence of DNA. Germline values: CDR1 GTSNPN, CDR2 SVGIG (reference sequence). The CDR3 is 15 amino acids. CDR3 amino acids: CAWSDLTSVYNEQFF.

This rearrangement joins TRBV10-3 to TRBJ2-3; the D call of TRBD1 rests on TCRdb alone, since no DNA is present to check it. The CDR3 has 16 residues. CDR1 is ENHRY and CDR2 is SYGVKD in the germline V gene. The CDR3 sequence is CAITPLASSSQDTQYF.

The chain recombines TRBV7-8 with TRBJ2-1; TCRdb calls TRBD2, which cannot be checked without DNA. CDR3 size: 15 residues. Germline CDR1 reads SGHVS; CDR2 reads FQNEAQ. The CDR3 region is CASSSREGRGNEQFF.

The V and J genes are TRBV10-3 and TRBJ2-7; with no DNA, the TCRdb D assignment of TRBD2 cannot be verified. Germline V gene lookup returns CDR1 ENHRY and CDR2 SYGVKD. This CDR3 region has 11 residues. Here the CDR3 reads CATQGGGEQYF.

The chain joins TRBV7-8 to TRBJ2-3; TCRdb outputs TRBD2, but without DNA this stays unchecked. This CDR3 contains 14 residues. Per germline, CDR1 SGHVS and CDR2 FQNEAQ. The CDR3 is CASSLTRVADTQYF.